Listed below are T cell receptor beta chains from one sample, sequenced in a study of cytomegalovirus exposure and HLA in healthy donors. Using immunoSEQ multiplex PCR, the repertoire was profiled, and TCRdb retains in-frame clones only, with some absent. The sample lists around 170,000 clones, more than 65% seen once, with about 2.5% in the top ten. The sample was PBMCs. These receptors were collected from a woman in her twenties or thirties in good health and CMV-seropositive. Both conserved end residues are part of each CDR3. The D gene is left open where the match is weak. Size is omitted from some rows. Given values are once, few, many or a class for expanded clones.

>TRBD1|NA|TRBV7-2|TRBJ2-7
CASRRGQSSYEQYF
TGTGCCAGCAGACGGGGACAGAGCTCCTACGAGCAGTACTTC
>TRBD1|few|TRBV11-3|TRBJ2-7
CASSSRTGDTEQYF
TGTGCCAGCAGCTCCCGGACAGGGGATACCGAGCAGTACTTC
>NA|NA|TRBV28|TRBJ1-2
CASRPMGARDYGYTF
TGTGCCAGCAGGCCAATGGGGGCCCGGGACTATGGCTACACCTTC
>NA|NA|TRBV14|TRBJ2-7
CASSQWSSNRVSYEQYF
TGTGCCAGCAGCCAATGGAGTTCTAACCGCGTATCCTACGAGCAGTACTTC
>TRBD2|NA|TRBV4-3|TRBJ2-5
CASSQEGGGAVETQYF
TGCGCCAGCAGCCAAGAGGGCGGGGGGGCGGTGGAGACCCAGTACTTC
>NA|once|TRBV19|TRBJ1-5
CASTESSPYQPQHF
TGTGCCAGTACCGAAAGTAGTCCTTATCAGCCCCAGCATTTT
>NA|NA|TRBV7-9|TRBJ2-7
CASSWERGEQYF
TGTGCCAGCAGCTGGGAGCGTGGGGAGCAGTACTTC
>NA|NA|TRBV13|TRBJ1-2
CASSLTQNYGYTF
TGTGCCAGCAGCTTAACACAGAACTATGGCTACACCTTC
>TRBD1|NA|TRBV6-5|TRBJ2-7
CASSRDSTYEQYF
TGTGCCAGCAGCCGGGACAGTACCTACGAGCAGTACTTC
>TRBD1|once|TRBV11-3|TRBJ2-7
CASSPGGRRSSYEQYF
TGTGCCAGCAGCCCAGGGGGTCGGAGGAGCTCCTACGAGCAGTACTTC
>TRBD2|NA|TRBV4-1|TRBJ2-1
CASSQLAGGSSEQFF
TGCGCCAGCAGCCAACTAGCGGGGGGGAGTAGTGAGCAGTTCTTC
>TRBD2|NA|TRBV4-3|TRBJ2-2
CASSQSGGAHGELFF
TGCGCCAGCAGCCAGAGCGGGGGGGCTCACGGGGAGCTGTTTTTT
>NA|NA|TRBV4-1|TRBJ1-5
CASNQRQGNQPQHF
TGCGCCAGCAACCAACGACAGGGCAATCAGCCCCAGCATTTT
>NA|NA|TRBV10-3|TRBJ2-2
CAIRNTGQNTGELFF
TGTGCCATCAGAAACACAGGGCAAAACACCGGGGAGCTGTTTTTT
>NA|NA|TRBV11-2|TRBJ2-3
CASSLGPDTQYF
TGTGCCAGCAGCTTAGGGCCAGATACGCAGTATTTT
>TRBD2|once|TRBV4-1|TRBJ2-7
CASSQERRGGDFTYEQYF
TGCGCCAGCAGCCAAGAAAGGCGGGGGGGCGATTTTACCTACGAGCAGTACTTC
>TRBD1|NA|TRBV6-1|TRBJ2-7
CASSWDRASYEQYF
TGTGCCAGCAGTTGGGACAGGGCCTCCTACGAGCAGTACTTC
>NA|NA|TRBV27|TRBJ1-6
CASSHREGNSPLHF
TGTGCCAGCAGTCACAGGGAGGGGAATTCACCCCTCCACTTT
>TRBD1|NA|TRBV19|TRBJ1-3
CASSEPGQSSGNTIYF
TGTGCCAGTAGCGAGCCGGGACAGAGCTCTGGAAACACCATATATTTT
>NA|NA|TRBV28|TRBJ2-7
CANTGSNLLYEQYF
TGTGCCAATACAGGGTCAAACCTACTCTACGAGCAGTACTTC
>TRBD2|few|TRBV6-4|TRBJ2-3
CASSAGGATDTQYF
TGTGCCAGCAGTGCCGGGGGGGCCACAGATACGCAGTATTTT
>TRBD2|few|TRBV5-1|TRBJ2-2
CASSWTSGATGELFF
TGCGCCAGCAGCTGGACTAGCGGGGCCACCGGGGAGCTGTTTTTT
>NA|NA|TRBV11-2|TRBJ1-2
CASSVGGVLGGYTF
TGTGCCAGCAGCGTGGGGGGGGTCCTGGGGGGCTACACCTTC
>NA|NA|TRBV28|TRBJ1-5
CASSYQGYQPQHF
TGTGCCAGCAGTTACCAGGGGTATCAGCCCCAGCATTTT
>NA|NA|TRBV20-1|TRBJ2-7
CSALRPQGQNF
TGCAGTGCTCTTAGGCCACAGGGCCAAAACTTC
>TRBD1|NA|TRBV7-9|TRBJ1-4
CASSPDRGNEKLFF
TGTGCCAGCAGCCCTGACAGGGGTAATGAAAAACTGTTTTTT
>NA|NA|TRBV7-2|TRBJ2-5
CASQEETQYF
TGTGCCAGTCAAGAGGAGACCCAGTACTTC
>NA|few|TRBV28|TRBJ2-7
CASTLGQGPYEQYF
TGTGCCAGCACCTTGGGTCAGGGCCCCTACGAGCAGTACTTC
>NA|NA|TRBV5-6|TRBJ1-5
CASSLGEQPQHF
TGTGCCAGCAGCTTGGGGGAGCAGCCCCAGCATTTT
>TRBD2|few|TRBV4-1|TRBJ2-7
CASSGSGGEQYF
TGCGCCAGCAGCGGCAGCGGGGGTGAGCAGTACTTC
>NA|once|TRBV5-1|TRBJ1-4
CASSPQGEKLFF
TGCGCCAGCAGCCCCCAGGGGGAAAAACTGTTTTTT
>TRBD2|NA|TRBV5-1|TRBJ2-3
CASSSGLAGADTQYF
TGCGCCAGCAGTTCTGGACTAGCGGGGGCAGATACGCAGTATTTT
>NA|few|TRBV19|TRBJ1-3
CASTHLQGSGNTIYF
TGTGCCAGTACCCATCTACAGGGAAGCGGAAACACCATATATTTT
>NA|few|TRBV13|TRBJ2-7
CASSPNPEGYEQYF
TGTGCCAGCAGCCCTAACCCGGAGGGTTACGAGCAGTACTTC
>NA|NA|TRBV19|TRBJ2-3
CASSIQTVTDTQYF
TGTGCCAGTAGTATACAAACGGTCACAGATACGCAGTATTTT
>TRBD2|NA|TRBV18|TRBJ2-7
CASSKASGTTISYEQYF
TGTGCCAGCTCAAAGGCTAGCGGTACTACCATCTCCTACGAGCAGTACTTC
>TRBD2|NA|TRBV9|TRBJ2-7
CASSVGGLAGNYEQYF
TGTGCCAGCAGCGTAGGGGGACTAGCGGGGAACTACGAGCAGTACTTC